This T cell receptor (beta chain) is from a study of metastatic and nonmetastatic thyroid tumors. Study-wide context: Repertoires of blood and of tissue (tumor or nodule) from malignant and benign thyroid patients were compared. Whole-study findings and limits: Malignant thyroid tumors reportedly exceeded benign nodules significantly in TCR beta diversity, with the difference appearing in blood and tumor.

Every patient was untreated before thyroid surgery. Germline V gene data show CDR1 as SNHLY and CDR2 as FYNNEI. This CDR3 comprises 13 residues. The V end lost 6 bases, the J end lost 6 bases, and 15 bases lay between the germline ends. With respect to this clone: What it binds is unknown.

In the original analysis: Clinicopathological groups supplied CDR3 differences that were used to build a distant-metastasis classifier for papillary thyroid cancer. TCRdb reanalyzed the PCR reads via MiXCR. It is TCRdb's table, rather than the study itself, that gives the V and J calls and clone size. The table shows just over 20,000 clones, with 9% to 15% occurring only once. This TCR came from a male donor with papillary thyroid cancer or a benign thyroid nodule (not recorded which). Some clones in this sample may be carry-over from other donors' samples. Sequenced input: blood. V and J are TRBV2 and TRBJ2-7; perhaps TRBD1 as D (6 bases). The CDR3 protein is CASRTGTQREQYF. Written as DNA, the CDR3 is TGTGCCAGCAGAACAGGGACACAGCGCGAGCAGTACTTC.